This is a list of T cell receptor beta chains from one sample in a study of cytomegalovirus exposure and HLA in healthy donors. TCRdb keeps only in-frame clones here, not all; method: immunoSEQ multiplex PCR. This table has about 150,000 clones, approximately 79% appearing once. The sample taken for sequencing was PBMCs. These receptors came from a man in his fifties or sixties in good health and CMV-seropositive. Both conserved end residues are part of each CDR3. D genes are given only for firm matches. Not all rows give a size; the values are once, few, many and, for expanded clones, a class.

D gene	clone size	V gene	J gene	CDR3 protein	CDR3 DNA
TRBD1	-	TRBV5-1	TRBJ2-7	CASTRDSSYEQYF	TGCGCCAGCACCCGGGACAGCTCCTACGAGCAGTACTTC
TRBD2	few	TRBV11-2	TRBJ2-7	CASSLWTSGRAHEQYF	TGTGCCAGCAGCTTATGGACTAGCGGGAGGGCCCACGAGCAGTACTTC
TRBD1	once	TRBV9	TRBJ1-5	CASSVEAGGGQPQHF	TGTGCCAGCAGCGTAGAGGCAGGGGGCGGTCAGCCCCAGCATTTT
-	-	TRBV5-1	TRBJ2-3	CASSVQGTDTQYF	TGCGCCAGCAGTGTTCAGGGCACAGATACGCAGTATTTT
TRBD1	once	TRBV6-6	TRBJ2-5	CASRKTGGQETQYF	TGTGCCAGCAGAAAAACAGGGGGCCAAGAGACCCAGTACTTC
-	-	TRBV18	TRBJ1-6	CASSPGPASGANSPLHF	TGTGCCAGCTCACCAGGACCAGCCTCAGGGGCCAATTCACCCCTCCACTTT
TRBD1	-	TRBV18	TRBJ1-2	CASSRSRGRLGEGYTF	TGTGCCAGCTCACGTAGCAGGGGGCGCCTAGGGGAAGGCTACACCTTC
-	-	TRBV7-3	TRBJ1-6	CASSMNTGNLPLHF	TGTGCCAGCAGCATGAATACAGGGAATTTACCCCTCCACTTT
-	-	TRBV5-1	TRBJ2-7	CASSLAWGSYEQYF	TGCGCCAGCAGCTTGGCCTGGGGCAGCTACGAGCAGTACTTC
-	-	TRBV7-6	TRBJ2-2	CASSFRSGELFF	TGTGCCAGCAGCTTTAGAAGCGGGGAGCTGTTTTTT
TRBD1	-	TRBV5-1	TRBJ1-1	CASSPPTGMNTEAFF	TGCGCCAGCAGCCCACCGACAGGGATGAACACTGAAGCTTTCTTT
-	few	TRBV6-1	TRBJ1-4	CASSVRAGGTNEKLFF	TGTGCCAGCAGTGTCCGAGCGGGGGGGACTAATGAAAAACTGTTTTTT
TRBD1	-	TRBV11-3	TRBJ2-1	CASSQTGGRYNEQFF	TGTGCCAGCAGCCAGACAGGGGGGAGATACAATGAGCAGTTCTTC
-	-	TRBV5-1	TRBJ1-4	CASSLGRGEKLFF	TGCGCCAGCAGCTTGGGCAGGGGTGAAAAACTGTTTTTT
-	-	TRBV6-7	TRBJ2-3	CASSYPDSTTDTQYF	TGTGCCAGCAGTTACCCCGACTCCACCACAGATACGCAGTATTTT
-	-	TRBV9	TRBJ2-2	CASSVPAAVANTGELFF	TGTGCCAGCAGCGTGCCCGCAGCGGTAGCGAACACCGGGGAGCTGTTTTTT
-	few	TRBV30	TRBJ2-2	CAWSEAGSNTGELFF	TGTGCCTGGAGCGAGGCAGGGTCGAACACCGGGGAGCTGTTTTTT
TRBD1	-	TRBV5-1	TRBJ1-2	CASSFTPGQGFYGYTF	TGCGCCAGCAGTTTTACCCCGGGACAGGGATTCTATGGCTACACCTTC
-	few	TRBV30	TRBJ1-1	CAWDHRATEAFF	TGTGCCTGGGACCACAGAGCCACTGAAGCTTTCTTT
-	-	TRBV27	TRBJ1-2	CASSLLAGQHNYGYTF	TGTGCCAGCAGTTTACTTGCTGGACAACATAACTATGGCTACACCTTC
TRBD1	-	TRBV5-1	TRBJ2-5	CASSWTGQGAEETQYF	TGCGCCAGCAGCTGGACCGGACAGGGGGCCGAAGAGACCCAGTACTTC
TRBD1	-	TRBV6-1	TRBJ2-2	CATRDRGRAGELFF	TGTGCCACCAGGGACAGGGGGCGCGCCGGGGAGCTGTTTTTT
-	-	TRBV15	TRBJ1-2	CATSRENPQAFGGYTF	TGTGCCACCAGCAGAGAGAACCCCCAAGCGTTCGGAGGCTACACCTTC
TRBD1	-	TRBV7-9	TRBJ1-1	CASSLARPGQGRRTEAFF	TGTGCCAGCAGCTTAGCGCGGCCGGGACAGGGAAGAAGAACTGAAGCTTTCTTT
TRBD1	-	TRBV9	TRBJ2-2	CASSLDRAAGELFF	TGTGCCAGCAGCCTGGACAGGGCGGCCGGGGAGCTGTTTTTT
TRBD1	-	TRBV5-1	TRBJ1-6	CASSFTGVPNSPLHF	TGCGCCAGCAGCTTTACAGGGGTTCCTAATTCACCCCTCCACTTT
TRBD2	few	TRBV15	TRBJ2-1	CATSVKLAGVSRATNEQFF	TGTGCCACCAGCGTTAAGCTAGCGGGAGTATCGAGGGCCACCAATGAGCAGTTCTTC
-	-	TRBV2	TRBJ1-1	CASSVRTPKAFF	TGTGCCAGCAGTGTAAGGACACCCAAAGCTTTCTTT
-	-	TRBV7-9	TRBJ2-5	CASSLLPRRETQYF	TGTGCCAGCAGCCTACTGCCTCGCCGGGAGACCCAGTACTTC
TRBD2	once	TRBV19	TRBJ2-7	CASSIAPGGPYEQYF	TGTGCCAGTAGTATAGCCCCGGGAGGGCCTTACGAGCAGTACTTC
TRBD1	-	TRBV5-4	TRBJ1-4	CASSLRTGGNEKLFF	TGTGCCAGCAGCTTGCGGACAGGGGGTAATGAAAAACTGTTTTTT
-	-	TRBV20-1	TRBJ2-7	CSAVSSYEQYF	TGCAGTGCTGTGAGCTCCTACGAGCAGTACTTC
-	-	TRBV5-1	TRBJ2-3	CASSFGGGADTQYF	TGCGCCAGCAGCTTCGGAGGAGGCGCAGATACGCAGTATTTT
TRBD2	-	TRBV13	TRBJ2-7	CASSSSGGDEQYF	TGTGCCAGCAGCTCAAGCGGGGGGGACGAGCAGTACTTC
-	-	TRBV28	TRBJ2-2	CASTLGVVGSEGTGELFF	TGTGCCAGCACTTTGGGGGTGGTCGGGAGTGAGGGCACCGGGGAGCTGTTTTTT
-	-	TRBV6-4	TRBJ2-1	CASSDVGGTNEQFF	TGTGCCAGCAGTGACGTGGGAGGAACCAATGAGCAGTTCTTC
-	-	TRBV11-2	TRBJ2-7	CASSHALSSENEQYF	TGTGCCAGCAGCCATGCCCTGTCTAGCGAAAACGAGCAGTACTTC
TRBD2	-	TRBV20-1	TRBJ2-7	CSASEAGVDLF	TGCAGTGCTAGTGAGGCGGGAGTCGACTTGTTC
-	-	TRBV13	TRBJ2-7	CASSAGGAGYYEQYF	TGTGCCAGCAGCGCCGGAGGGGCGGGGTACTACGAGCAGTACTTC
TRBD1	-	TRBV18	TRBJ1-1	CASSGQGTPNTEAFF	TGTGCCAGCTCCGGACAGGGGACACCAAACACTGAAGCTTTCTTT
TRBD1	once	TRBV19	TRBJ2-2	CASSTKRQGRAGELFF	TGTGCCAGTAGTACAAAGAGACAGGGGCGGGCCGGGGAGCTGTTTTTT
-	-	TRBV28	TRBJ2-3	CASSTPPGRGTDTQYF	TGTGCCAGCAGCACTCCACCCGGGAGAGGCACAGATACGCAGTATTTT
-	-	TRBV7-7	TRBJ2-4	CASSPGRGYAKNIQYF	TGTGCTAGCAGCCCCGGCAGGGGCTACGCCAAAAACATTCAGTACTTC
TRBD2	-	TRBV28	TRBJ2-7	CASTSGGAYEQYF	TGTGCCAGTACTAGCGGGGGGGCCTACGAGCAGTACTTC
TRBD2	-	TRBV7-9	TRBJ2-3	CSSSLYLAGSTDTQYF	TGTTCCAGCAGCTTATACCTAGCGGGATCGACAGATACGCAGTATTTT
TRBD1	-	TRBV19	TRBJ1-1	CASRPGTGVFTEAFF	TGTGCCAGTAGACCCGGGACAGGGGTTTTCACTGAAGCTTTCTTT
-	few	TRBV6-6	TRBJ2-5	CASSYWGQGTQYF	TGTGCCAGCAGTTACTGGGGGCAAGGGACCCAGTACTTC
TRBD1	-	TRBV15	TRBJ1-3	CATSTGGTGAGNTIYF	TGTGCCACCAGCACAGGAGGGACAGGGGCTGGAAACACCATATATTTT
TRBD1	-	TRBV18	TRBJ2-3	CASSPAYGQGNTDTQYF	TGTGCCAGCTCACCAGCCTATGGACAGGGGAACACAGATACGCAGTATTTT
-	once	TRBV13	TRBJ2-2	CASSTSGELFF	TGTGCCAGCAGCACCAGTGGGGAGCTGTTTTTT
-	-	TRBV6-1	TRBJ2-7	CASSRRPEQEQYF	TGTGCCAGCAGTCGCCGGCCGGAACAGGAGCAGTACTTC
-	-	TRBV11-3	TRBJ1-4	CASSSLPGEKLFF	TGTGCCAGCAGCTCACTCCCCGGGGAAAAACTGTTTTTT
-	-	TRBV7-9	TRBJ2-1	CASSLASGFNEQFF	TGTGCCAGCAGCTTAGCGTCAGGGTTCAATGAGCAGTTCTTC
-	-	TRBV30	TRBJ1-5	CAWSPEGRAEQPQHF	TGTGCCTGGAGTCCAGAGGGCCGGGCGGAGCAGCCCCAGCATTTT
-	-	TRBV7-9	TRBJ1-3	CSSSPSVLGNTIYF	TGTTCCAGCAGCCCCAGTGTATTGGGAAACACCATATATTTT
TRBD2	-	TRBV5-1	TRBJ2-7	CASQGTSGLSYEQYF	TGCGCCAGCCAGGGGACTAGCGGGCTATCCTACGAGCAGTACTTC
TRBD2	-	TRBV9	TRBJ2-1	CASSPLAGGGDEQFF	TGTGCCAGCAGCCCGCTAGCGGGAGGTGGCGATGAGCAGTTCTTC